This is a list of T cell receptor beta chains from one sample in a study of CD8+ T cells in alopecia areata. Repertoires were generated with immunoSEQ multiplex PCR, while TCRdb's copy carries only in-frame clones and drops some. The sample records 120,000 or so clones, around 50% being singletons. Sequenced input: NKG2D-low CD8+ T cells sorted from blood. The receptors here all came from a human donor with alopecia areata. CDR3s include the opening cysteine and the closing phenylalanine or tryptophan.

j_gene: TRBJ2-1; v_gene: TRBV29-1; CDR3aa: CSVEIDTPTYYNEQFF
j_gene: TRBJ1-2; v_gene: TRBV5-6; CDR3aa: CASSLTPHGYTF
j_gene: TRBJ1-1; v_gene: TRBV27; CDR3aa: CASSWEGDTEAFF
j_gene: TRBJ2-7; v_gene: TRBV29-1; CDR3aa: CSVANILAVSSYEQYF
j_gene: TRBJ2-7; v_gene: TRBV7-8; CDR3aa: CASSLHGGASPYEQYF
j_gene: TRBJ2-7; v_gene: TRBV29-1; CDR3aa: CSVLVGTDLLEQYF
j_gene: TRBJ1-2; v_gene: TRBV9; CDR3aa: CASSVQTGTNYGYTF
j_gene: TRBJ2-7; v_gene: TRBV11-3; CDR3aa: CASSHRARNEEQYF
j_gene: TRBJ1-1; v_gene: TRBV9; CDR3aa: CASSARDRGLSEAFF
j_gene: TRBJ2-1; v_gene: TRBV27; CDR3aa: CASSSTSGSNEQFF
j_gene: TRBJ2-3; v_gene: TRBV6-6; CDR3aa: CASHVTATDTQYF
j_gene: TRBJ2-2; v_gene: TRBV29-1; CDR3aa: CSVEFASGRNTGELFF
j_gene: TRBJ2-6; v_gene: TRBV9; CDR3aa: CASSVGSGANVLTF
j_gene: TRBJ2-1; v_gene: TRBV30; CDR3aa: CALVSDINEQFF
j_gene: TRBJ2-5; v_gene: TRBV4-1; CDR3aa: CASSQPTGQQETQYF
j_gene: TRBJ2-7; v_gene: TRBV29-1; CDR3aa: CSVERAPYEQYF
j_gene: TRBJ2-5; v_gene: TRBV29-1; CDR3aa: CSVEAEEETQYF
j_gene: TRBJ2-3; v_gene: TRBV5-1; CDR3aa: CASSPHLADRRTDTQYF
j_gene: TRBJ2-7; v_gene: TRBV28; CDR3aa: CASSSGAAEQYF
j_gene: TRBJ2-1; v_gene: TRBV14; CDR3aa: CASSHQGYNEQFF
j_gene: TRBJ1-2; v_gene: TRBV29-1; CDR3aa: CSVGEDTYGYTF
j_gene: TRBJ1-5; v_gene: TRBV28; CDR3aa: CASSPQGFYGQPQHF
j_gene: TRBJ2-1; v_gene: TRBV29-1; CDR3aa: CSQTTPSLYNEQFF
j_gene: TRBJ2-3; v_gene: TRBV29-1; CDR3aa: CSCNLAGRSTDTQYF
j_gene: TRBJ2-5; v_gene: TRBV4-1; CDR3aa: CASSQLTRTDETQYF
j_gene: TRBJ2-1; v_gene: TRBV29-1; CDR3aa: CSVAGLAIYNEQFF
j_gene: TRBJ2-7; v_gene: TRBV6-6; CDR3aa: CASSGQGDYEQYF
j_gene: TRBJ1-2; v_gene: TRBV5-4; CDR3aa: CASSPRGDPYGYTF
j_gene: TRBJ2-7; v_gene: TRBV9; CDR3aa: CASSVGVAGAHEQYF
j_gene: TRBJ2-7; v_gene: TRBV29-1; CDR3aa: CSVEDRDSTYEQYF
j_gene: TRBJ2-2; v_gene: TRBV5-4; CDR3aa: CASSLNPERELFF
j_gene: TRBJ2-2; v_gene: TRBV6-5; CDR3aa: CASSYRPGELFF
j_gene: TRBJ1-1; v_gene: TRBV28; CDR3aa: CASRQDRVNTEAFF